This TCR beta chain was retrieved from a study of graft-versus-host responses after intestinal transplantation (dated by TCRdb to about 2021). In terms of the full investigation: The transplants that recipients received were multivisceral, liver-intestinal, or isolated intestinal. To identify alloreactive clones, pre-transplant mixed lymphocyte reaction products were sequenced and compared with unstimulated pre-transplant donor and recipient T cells. Donor T cell macrochimerism was defined as a peak of at least 4% donor T cells among recipient peripheral blood mononuclear cells. Samples from three later patients were sequenced in-house on an Illumina MiSeq with MiXCR processing rather than by the commercial service. Every recipient was given anti-thymocyte globulin induction, then maintenance tacrolimus and steroids for 2 to 4 years. Bulk TCR-beta CDR3 sequencing was used to track graft-versus-host and host-versus-graft alloreactive T cell clones in the graft, circulation and bone marrow after intestinal transplantation. A cohort of around 25 intestinal transplant recipients, including one retransplant, was enrolled, and 3 patients lacking pretransplant specimens were excluded. The study at large found these results: Early after transplant, declines in HvG clones were associated with peak levels of circulating GvH clones. In the allografts of patients with donor T cell macrochimerism, GvH to HvG T cell clonal ratios were high. Conclusions were limited by the relatively low number and heterogeneity of intestinal transplant patients. GvH clones were found in recipient bone marrow, and some of the GvH clones appeared earlier in ileal mucosa or blood, which is consistent with an intestinal mucosal origin.

Turning to this clone: The antigen it binds to is not known. Per-base quality was not reported, and no clone a single base away is much larger than it.

Intraepithelial and lamina propria lymphocytes were isolated from graft specimens using dithiothreitol, EDTA incubations and collagenase D digestion. Bulk TCR-beta sequencing was performed on serial intestinal graft biopsy specimens collected as late as 600 days after transplant. Library creation used the immunoSEQ multiplex PCR assay. For most patients, genomic DNA was subjected to high-throughput TCR-beta CDR3 sequencing by Adaptive Biotechnologies. Per the source publication's procedure: TCR sequencing data were retrieved from Adaptive's ImmunoSEQ software for some 17 patients, whereas a few other patients were processed with MiXCR and VDJtools. CDR3 nucleotide sequences shared by donor and recipient were removed because the origin of these sequences could not be assigned. To be classed as alloreactive, a clone needed at least 2-fold expansion over unstimulated cells and a minimum CFSE-low frequency of 0.002% (template counts) or 0.001% (read counts). Mappable clones were those detected in sequenced pre-transplant spleen, lymph node, or MLR CFSE-low populations of the donor or recipient. The cumulative frequency of alloreactive clones was calculated as a percentage of all sequences, weighted by copy number. Held by TCRdb, this immuneACCESS table contains in-frame sequences only and omits some clones. Under half of the omission traces to an unresolved V gene where checked; the cause of the rest is unknown. That table furnishes V, J and clone size, whereas the DNA furnished D and trimming. The sample records approximately 15,000 clones, roughly 78% of which are singletons. Jointly, the top ten make up approximately 18% of the sample.

This clonotype was sampled from a human patient who received an intestinal transplant, so some T cells may come from the graft donor. The sample consisted of ileum tissue, taken 104 days after intestinal transplant.

Here is the DNA: TGCGCCAGCAGCCAAGATATCCGGGGGGCCAACGTCCTGACTTTC. Translation gives CASSQDIRGANVLTF. Rearrangement joined TRBV4-1 to TRBJ2-6, with the D gene not clear enough to name. V loses 0 bases, J loses 4 bases, and the germline ends lie 7 bases apart. Its CDR3 holds 15 amino acids, cysteine through phenylalanine. CDR3 DNA is the only sequence kept; it has 45 bases, read in frame from the first base. The germline V gene encodes CDR1 MGHRA and CDR2 YSYEKL.